The text below deals with one T cell receptor (beta chain). This CDR3 contains 13 residues. The germline CDR1 and CDR2 sequences are SGHVS and FQNEAQ. The germline V and J ends were trimmed by 3 bases and 6 bases, with 9 bases remaining between them. This specimen comes from a study of OX40 agonist ivuxolimab in advanced cancers. Some clones are missing from TCRdb's copy, which holds only in-frame ones; the method was immunoSEQ multiplex PCR. The table includes about 69,000 clones, approximately 90% detected once. The V and J genes are TRBV7-8 and TRBJ2-1, with unresolved D. The specimen was CD4+ or CD8+ T cells sorted from blood, collected in a trial of the OX40 agonist ivuxolimab. The receptor was derived from an adult with an advanced solid tumor such as melanoma, head and neck, liver or kidney cancer. CDR3 residues: CASSFRTGNEQFF. CDR3 in DNA: TGTGCCAGCAGCTTCCGGACCGGCAATGAGCAGTTCTTC.